These 6 T cell receptor beta chains were all obtained from the same sample, sequenced in a study of T-cell reconstitution after alpha-beta-depleted transplantation in children. A library of TCRbeta sequences, prepared with unique molecular identifiers, was generated. TCRdb reanalysed the PCR reads using MiXCR and keeps one entry per CDR3 protein. Here the sample spans around 500,000 distinct CDR3 sequences, roughly an eighth being singletons. This specimen consisted of PBMCs from the stem cell graft donor, obtained from the stem cell graft. The receptors originated from a human donor who donated a stem cell graft to a child with combined immunodeficiency.

This clonotype has more than one count but fewer than ten. The gene calls are TRBV27 and TRBJ2-7, with a tentative D call TRBD2 (6 bases). From germline, CDR1 is MNHEY and CDR2 SMNVEV (reference sequence). V was trimmed by 4 bases and J by 1 base, leaving 11 bases between them. The CDR3 has 14 residues. The CDR3, as DNA: TGTGCCAGCAGTTCCACTAGCTTGTCCTACGAGCAGTACTTC. Protein: CASSSTSLSYEQYF.

This clonotype was observed at least ten times. This sequence joins TRBV4-2 and TRBJ2-7; possible D gene TRBD2, 5 bases. V was trimmed by 2 bases and J by 5 bases, leaving 13 bases between them. The length of the CDR3 is 14 residues. Looked up from germline, CDR1 is LGHNA and CDR2 is YNFKEQ. The CDR3: CASSQTRDLDEQYF. Written as DNA, the CDR3 is TGTGCCAGCAGCCAAACCCGGGATCTTGACGAGCAGTACTTC.

At least ten counts were recorded for this clonotype. The chain joins TRBV24-1 to TRBJ2-7, with 15 bases matching TRBD2. There are 16 residues in the CDR3. J lost 4 bases, V lost 2 bases, and 2 bases had no gene match. Germline CDR1 is KGHDR and CDR2 is SFDVKD. CDR3 sequence reads: CATSDSGTSGRYEQYF. CDR3 nucleotides: TGTGCCACCAGTGATTCGGGGACTAGCGGGAGGTACGAGCAGTACTTC.

This clonotype has just a few counts. The V call is TRBV6-2 or TRBV6-3, the J call TRBJ2-7; no clear D. Germline V lookup: CDR1 MNHEY, CDR2 SVGEGT. The CDR3 extends over 14 amino acids. The V end was cut by 7 bases, the J end by 0 bases, with 13 bases between. In DNA form, the CDR3 reads TGTGCCAGCACCGACGCTGGTGACTCCTACGAGCAGTACTTC. It codes for CASTDAGDSYEQYF.

This clonotype was counted only a few times. This chain connects TRBV11-1 to TRBJ1-1; D is uncertain. The CDR3 extends over 14 amino acids. V was cut by 3 bases and J by 1 base, with 9 bases left in between. Germline-derived CDR1 and CDR2 are SGHAT and FQDESV (reference sequence). CDR3 protein: CASSFGRSNTEAFF. CDR3 coding DNA: TGTGCCAGCAGCTTTGGACGGTCGAACACTGAAGCTTTCTTT.

V usage is TRBV27 and J usage is TRBJ1-4; D is possibly TRBD1 (5 bases). The CDR3 spans 12 residues. The germline V gene encodes CDR1 MNHEY and CDR2 SMNVEV (reference sequence). Trimming left V 7 bases short and J 7 bases short, with 10 bases between. In DNA form, the CDR3 reads TGTGCCAGCAAAACAGGCGCTGAAAAACTGTTTTTT. It translates to CASKTGAEKLFF.